This note documents a single T cell receptor beta chain sequence. The antigen is not known. This specimen belongs to a study of healthy donors' naive CD4 and CD8 T cells. In the study overall: Donors came from three age groups: 20-25, 40-50 and 60-70 years. For TCR alpha, new primers spanned all functional IMGT alpha genes. General study results and limits: Positive CDR3 charge linked to CD4+ cells, negative to CD8+ cells.

The V gene's germline CDR1 is SQVTM and CDR2 ANQGSEA. V was trimmed by 1 base and J by 0 bases, leaving 8 bases between them. The CDR3 contains 14 residues. Starting from roughly 0.45 ug of total RNA, TCR libraries were made with linear amplification. TCRdb reanalysed the reads using MiXCR and keeps one entry per CDR3 protein. This sample yields about 180,000 distinct CDR3 sequences, of which about 74% are seen a single time; around 2% belongs to the top ten. The sample was naive CD4+ and CD8+ T cells sorted from blood, pooled from several donors. This TCR came from a pool of human donors in good health; the sample pools cells from several healthy donors. J is TRBJ2-3 and V is TRBV29-1, with D perhaps given as TRBD1 or TRBD2 (5 bases each). The chain's CDR3 is CSVEGGSSTDTQYF. The DNA of the CDR3 is TGCAGCGTTGAAGGGGGGTCCAGCACAGATACGCAGTATTTT.